The source of this T cell receptor (beta chain) is a study of blood T cell repertoires in COVID-19. Deletions cut 8 bases from V and 6 bases from J, with 22 bases between. CDR1 and CDR2 from the germline V gene are MNHEY and SVGAGI. The CDR3 runs 15 residues. The method was immunoSEQ multiplex PCR; TCRdb's version includes in-frame clones alone and lacks a portion of them. Among around 76,000 clones listed, 75% to 90% were seen once. The clonotype was recovered from a man older than 75 with acute or convalescent COVID-19. The source material was peripheral blood. V and J are TRBV6-5 and TRBJ1-1, with D unresolved. The CDR3 nucleotides are TGTGCCAGCGACCCCTCGGGAGATTCCGAGTCTGAAGCTTTCTTT. It codes for CASDPSGDSESEAFF.